This T cell receptor beta chain emerged from a study of breast tumors, draining lymph nodes, adjacent tissues. Findings of the study overall: Compared with lymph nodes, tumors were less diverse; compared with nontumor tissue, more.

One entry per CDR3 protein results from TCRdb running MiXCR on the multiplex PCR reads. The sample shows some 140,000 distinct CDR3 sequences, around 20% of them seen only once. Trimming took 5 bases from V and 9 from J; bases not matched to a gene: 8. The CDR3 is 14 residues long. Germline-derived CDR1 and CDR2 are SGDLS and YYNGEE. There are many counts of this clonotype. No antigen is known for it. Samples came from axillary lymph nodes draining the breast cancer. The sequenced sample was axillary lymph node tissue. This sequence was found in a female donor with breast cancer. Some clones in this sample may be carry-over from other donors' samples. The chain uses TRBV9 and TRBJ2-1; 10 bases are shared with TRBD2. CDR3 loop: CASRPLAGVSEQFF. The CDR3 DNA sequence: TGTGCCAGCAGACCCCTAGCGGGAGTCTCTGAGCAGTTCTTC. The full variable domain, its missing parts supplied by reference TRBV9 and TRBJ2-1, is DSGVTQTPKHLITATGQRVTLRCSPRSGDLSVYWYQQSLDQGLQFLIQYYNGEERAKGNILERFSAQQFPDLHSELNLSSLELGDSALYFCASRPLAGVSEQFFGPGTRLTVL.